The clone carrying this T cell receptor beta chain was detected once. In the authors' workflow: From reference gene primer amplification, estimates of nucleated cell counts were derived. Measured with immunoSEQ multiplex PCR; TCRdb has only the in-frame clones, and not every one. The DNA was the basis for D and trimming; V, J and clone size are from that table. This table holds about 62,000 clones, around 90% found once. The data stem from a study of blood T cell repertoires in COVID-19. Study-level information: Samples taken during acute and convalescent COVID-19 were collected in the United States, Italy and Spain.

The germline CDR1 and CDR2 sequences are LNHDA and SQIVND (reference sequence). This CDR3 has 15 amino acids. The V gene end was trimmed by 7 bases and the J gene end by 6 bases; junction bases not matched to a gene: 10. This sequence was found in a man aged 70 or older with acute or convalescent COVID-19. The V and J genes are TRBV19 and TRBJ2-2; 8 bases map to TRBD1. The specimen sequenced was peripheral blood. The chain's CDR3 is CASKVVTGGPGELFF. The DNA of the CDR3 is TGTGCCAGTAAAGTGGTCACAGGGGGACCCGGGGAGCTGTTTTTT. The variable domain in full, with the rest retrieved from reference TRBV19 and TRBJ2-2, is DGGITQSPKYLFRKEGQNVTLSCEQNLNHDAMYWYRQDPGQGLRLIYYSQIVNDFQKGDIAEGYSVSREKKESFPLTVTSAQKNPTAFYLCASKVVTGGPGELFFGEGSRLTVL.